This is a list of T cell receptor beta chains from one sample in a study of blood T cell repertoires in COVID-19. Libraries were prepared by immunoSEQ multiplex PCR; TCRdb keeps only in-frame clonotypes and omits some of them. Of roughly 100,000 clones in the sample, over 65% were seen once. Sequences were obtained from peripheral blood. These receptors all stem from a human donor in a cohort sampled during active COVID-19. CDR3s include the opening cysteine and the closing phenylalanine or tryptophan. Each record gives: J gene, V gene, D gene, CDR3 protein. A D gene is named only where the DNA matches it firmly.

j_call: TRBJ2-3; v_call: TRBV11-3; d_call: TRBD2; cdr3_aa: CASSLRTSGPTDTQYF
j_call: TRBJ1-6; v_call: TRBV4-2; d_call: TRBD1; cdr3_aa: CASSKATGGGSPLHF
j_call: TRBJ2-3; v_call: TRBV9; d_call: -; cdr3_aa: CASKRAVDTDTQYF
j_call: TRBJ1-3; v_call: TRBV18; d_call: TRBD1; cdr3_aa: CASSLRGQADSGNTIYF
j_call: TRBJ1-2; v_call: TRBV18; d_call: -; cdr3_aa: CASSSSLSEGYTF
j_call: TRBJ1-5; v_call: TRBV19; d_call: TRBD1; cdr3_aa: CASTGVPGGQSNQPQHF
j_call: TRBJ2-1; v_call: TRBV5-1; d_call: TRBD2; cdr3_aa: CASSPRTSGGTYNEQFF
j_call: TRBJ1-4; v_call: TRBV4-1; d_call: -; cdr3_aa: CASSHLRSEKLFF
j_call: TRBJ2-3; v_call: TRBV5-4; d_call: -; cdr3_aa: CATLPPQGGTQYF
j_call: TRBJ2-7; v_call: TRBV18; d_call: TRBD2; cdr3_aa: CASSPLSLAGGLSGFANYEQYF
j_call: TRBJ2-3; v_call: TRBV27; d_call: -; cdr3_aa: CASSLSRADTQYF
j_call: TRBJ2-5; v_call: TRBV18; d_call: TRBD1; cdr3_aa: CASSSGQVGETQYF
j_call: TRBJ2-3; v_call: TRBV6-2/TRBV6-3; d_call: -; cdr3_aa: CASSFVSSADTQYF
j_call: TRBJ1-2; v_call: TRBV7-9; d_call: -; cdr3_aa: CASSSSRTPYGYTF
j_call: TRBJ1-4; v_call: TRBV6-6; d_call: TRBD1; cdr3_aa: CASSPGRQGVLKLFF
j_call: TRBJ2-6; v_call: TRBV5-1; d_call: -; cdr3_aa: CASSLQGSSGANVLTF
j_call: TRBJ1-1; v_call: TRBV5-1; d_call: TRBD1; cdr3_aa: CASSLRDRGSSMNTEAFF